This T cell receptor (beta chain) was profiled in a study of identifying expanded T cells in peripheral blood. The study, taken as a whole, reports: Approximately two-week clone count variance significantly increased as total template count grew.

Healthy donors had no documented immune events, such as infections, while sampled. Clones were sequenced by immunoSEQ multiplex PCR, and TCRdb holds only the in-frame ones, with some missing. The data contain about 91,000 clones, about 90% of them seen just once; the ten biggest clones take up around 4%. Details on this clone: The antigen remains undetermined.

Germline V lookup: CDR1 SGHRS, CDR2 YFSETQ. The CDR3 contains 13 residues. With 7 bases removed from V and 6 bases from J, the gap between germline ends came to 14 bases. This chain connects TRBV5-1 to TRBJ2-1; maybe TRBD2 (5 bases). The source material was blood. The sequence was obtained from a person between 18 and 75 years old in good health. The CDR3 nucleotides are TGCGCCAGCCGGGGTGAAGGCCCCAATGAGCAGTTCTTC. This translates into CASRGEGPNEQFF. The variable domain in full, with the rest retrieved from reference TRBV5-1 and TRBJ2-1, is KAGVTQTPRYLIKTRGQQVTLSCSPISGHRSVSWYQQTPGQGLQFLFEYFSETQRNKGNFPGRFSGRQFSNSRSEMNVSTLELGDSALYLCASRGEGPNEQFFGPGTRLTVL.